This T cell receptor beta chain appears in the sequencing data of a study of post-analysis software for immune sequencing data. Overall study findings and caveats: Same-batch preparations were strongly co-clustered by F measure.

Unique molecular identifiers were carried by the TCR beta cDNA libraries. Starting from roughly 1.1 to 9.2 million T cells, the study yielded approximately 500,000 cDNA molecules. TCRdb reprocessed the PCR reads via MiXCR and lists one record per CDR3 protein. The sample holds more than 450,000 distinct CDR3 sequences; roughly 47% are singletons and the top ten take about 1.5%. For this clonotype: Antigen: not known.

The clonotype was recovered from a girl between 10 and 17 years old with multiple sclerosis. The sequencing input was blood.

The CDR3 sequence: CASSPIRGQGYGYTF. DNA for the CDR3: TGTGCCAGCAGTCCTATTAGGGGGCAGGGCTATGGCTACACCTTC. The chain couples TRBV7-8 to TRBJ1-2, with 7 positions matching TRBD1. This CDR3 spans 15 amino acids. Germline V gene data show CDR1 as SGHVS and CDR2 as FQNEAQ. Trimming removed 6 bases from V and 4 bases from J; junction bases left unmatched: 11.